A single sample gave rise to the 8 T cell receptor beta chains below, sequenced in a study of OX40 agonist ivuxolimab in advanced cancers. TCRdb keeps only in-frame clones here, not all; method: immunoSEQ multiplex PCR. The sample has over 75,000 clones; around 85% are singletons. The input for sequencing was CD4+ or CD8+ T cells sorted from blood, taken in a trial of the OX40 agonist ivuxolimab. The receptors here all came from an adult with an advanced solid tumor such as melanoma, head and neck, liver or kidney cancer.

The chain uses TRBV7-2 and TRBJ2-7; TRBD1 might be the D (5 bases). The CDR3 extends over 17 amino acids. Germline V lookup: CDR1 SGHTA, CDR2 FQGNSA. With 5 bases removed from V and 1 base from J, the gap between germline ends came to 21 bases. DNA of the CDR3: TGTGCCAGCAGCCCCCGCCCCCCTGGGGCGTCTTCCTACGAGCAGTACTTC. Translated, it gives CASSPRPPGASSYEQYF.

A single count supports this clone. V is TRBV7-2 and J is TRBJ1-2; 9 bases line up with TRBD1. There are 14 residues in the CDR3. J was trimmed by 8 bases and V by 5 bases; bases with no gene match: 9. Per germline, CDR1 SGHTA and CDR2 FQGNSA. CDR3 sequence (DNA): TGTGCCAGCAGCCACTCCGGGACAGGGAGCGGCTACACCTTC. Its translation is CASSHSGTGSGYTF.

The V call is TRBV5-4, the J call TRBJ2-2; TRBD1 aligns across 7 bases. The CDR3 consists of 14 residues. J gave up 4 bases and V 4 bases, and 4 bases lay outside the gene matches. Germline V gene lookup returns CDR1 SGHNT and CDR2 YYREEE (reference sequence). The CDR3, as DNA: TGTGCCAGCAGCCGAGGGGGCCCCACCGGGGAGCTGTTTTTT. It encodes CASSRGGPTGELFF.

The rearrangement links TRBV5-1 to TRBJ2-3; D is tentatively TRBD1 or TRBD2 (5 bases each). Germline values: CDR1 SGHRS, CDR2 YFSETQ. The CDR3 is 15 residues long. V lost 6 bases and J 0 bases, leaving 14 bases between the germline ends. In nucleotides, the CDR3 is TGCGCCAGCACGCGACGGGACCCGAGCACAGATACGCAGTATTTT. As protein: CASTRRDPSTDTQYF.

This clone came up once. This sequence joins TRBV18 and TRBJ2-3; D call uncertain. The germline V gene encodes CDR1 KGHSH and CDR2 LQKENI. The CDR3 totals 15 residues. V lost 3 bases and J 1 base, leaving 11 bases between the germline ends. Here the CDR3 reads CASSPIASGTDTQYF. DNA for the CDR3: TGTGCCAGCTCACCGATCGCAAGCGGCACAGATACGCAGTATTTT.

V gene TRBV6-4 combines with J gene TRBJ1-4; D unclear. V lost 8 bases to trimming and J lost 9 bases, with 16 bases between them. This CDR3 comprises 13 residues. Looked up from germline, CDR1 is MRHNA and CDR2 is SNTAGT. CDR3 amino acids: CASPSRSRQKLFF. The CDR3 region has the DNA TGTGCCAGCCCCTCACGTTCCCGCCAAAAACTGTTTTTT.

The gene calls are TRBV10-2 and TRBJ2-1; 8 bases map to TRBD2. V was pared by 5 bases and J by 3 bases, with 6 bases of the junction left unmatched. Per the germline V gene, CDR1 is WSHSY and CDR2 is SAAADI. The CDR3 is 15 amino acids. CDR3 DNA sequence: TGCGCCAGCAGTTCAGCCGGGACTAGCTACAATGAGCAGTTCTTC. It specifies CASSSAGTSYNEQFF.

V is TRBV11-2 and J is TRBJ2-7, with D maybe TRBD1 (7 bases). The V end lost 5 bases, the J end lost 3 bases, and 14 bases lay between the germline ends. There are 14 residues in the CDR3. CDR1 and CDR2 (germline): SGHAT, FQNNGV. CDR3 coding DNA: TGTGCCAGCAGCCGGGACTGGGACAGCTACGAGCAGTACTTC. Its translation: CASSRDWDSYEQYF.